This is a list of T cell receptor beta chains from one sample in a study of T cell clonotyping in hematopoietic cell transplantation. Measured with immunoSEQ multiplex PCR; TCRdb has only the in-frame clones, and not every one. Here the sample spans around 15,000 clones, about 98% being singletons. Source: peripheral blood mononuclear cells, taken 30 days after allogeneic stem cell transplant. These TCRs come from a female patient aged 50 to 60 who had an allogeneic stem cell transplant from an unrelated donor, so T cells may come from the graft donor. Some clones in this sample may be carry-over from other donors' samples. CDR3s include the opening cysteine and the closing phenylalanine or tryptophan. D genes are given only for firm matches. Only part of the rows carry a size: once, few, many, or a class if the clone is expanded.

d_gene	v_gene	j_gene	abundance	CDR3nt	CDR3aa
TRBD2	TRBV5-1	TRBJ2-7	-	TGCGCCAGCAGCTTGGTAGTAGGGACTAAGAATTACGAGCAGTACTTC	CASSLVVGTKNYEQYF
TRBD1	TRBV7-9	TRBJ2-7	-	TGTGCCAGCAGCCATCCCAGGGGGTACGAGCAGTACTTC	CASSHPRGYEQYF
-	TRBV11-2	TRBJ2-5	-	TGTGCCAGCAGCTTAGACGGGGGTAGTGGTGAGACCCAGTACTTC	CASSLDGGSGETQYF
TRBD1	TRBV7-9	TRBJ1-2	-	TGTGCCAGCAGCTTAGGGACAGGGACCTATGGCTACACCTTC	CASSLGTGTYGYTF
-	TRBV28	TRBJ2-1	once	TGTGCCAGCAGTTTACGGGTTGGAGGGATTTTAGGGGTTGCACAGTTCTTC	CASSLRVGGILGVAQFF
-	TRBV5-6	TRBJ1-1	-	TGTGCCAGCAGCCTAGTCTGGGGCAGGGAGGGAGCTGAAGCTTTCTTT	CASSLVWGREGAEAFF
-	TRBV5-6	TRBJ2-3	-	TGTGCCAGCAGCGCCGCTAGTTCGGGCGTCTATTTT	CASSAASSGVYF
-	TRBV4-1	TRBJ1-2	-	TGCGCCAGCAGCCAAGCGGGGAACTATGGCTACACCTTC	CASSQAGNYGYTF
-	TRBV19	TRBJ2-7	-	TGTGCCAGTAGCCCGACAGCTCTCCACTACGAGCAGTACTTC	CASSPTALHYEQYF
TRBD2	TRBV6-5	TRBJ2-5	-	TGTGCCAGCAGTCCTAGCGGGGGGGCGGAGACCCAGTACTTC	CASSPSGGAETQYF
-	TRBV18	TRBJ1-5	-	TGTGCCAGCTCGCCACAGGGCGCCAATCAGCCCCAGCATTTT	CASSPQGANQPQHF
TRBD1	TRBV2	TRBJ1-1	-	TGTGCCAGCGCGGGACAGGGGACTCCAAACACTGAAGCTTTCTTT	CASAGQGTPNTEAFF
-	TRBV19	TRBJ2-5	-	TGTGCCAGTAGTATGATTGGGAGGAAACAAGAGACCCAGTACTTC	CASSMIGRKQETQYF
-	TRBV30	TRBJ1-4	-	TGTGCCTGGAGTGGTCTGGGGAGAACTAATGAAAAACTGTTTTTT	CAWSGLGRTNEKLFF
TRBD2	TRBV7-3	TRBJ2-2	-	TGTGCCAGCAGCCTCGGACTAGCGGGGGGAACCGGGGAGCTGTTTTTT	CASSLGLAGGTGELFF
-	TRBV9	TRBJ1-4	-	TGTGCCAGCAGCACAGGGTGGATTGCAACTAATGAAAAACTGTTTTTT	CASSTGWIATNEKLFF
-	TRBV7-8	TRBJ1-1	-	TGTGCCAGCAGCTCTCTGGGCGTAGGCACTGAAGCTTTCTTT	CASSSLGVGTEAFF
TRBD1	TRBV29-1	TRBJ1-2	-	TGCAGCGTAGGGACAGATTCATATGGCTACACCTTC	CSVGTDSYGYTF
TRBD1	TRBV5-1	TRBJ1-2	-	TGCGCCAGCAGCCTCGGGACAGGGCGCGGCTACACCTTC	CASSLGTGRGYTF
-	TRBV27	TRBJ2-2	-	TGTGCCAGCAGTTTATCGGGCGGGGAGCTGTTTTTT	CASSLSGGELFF
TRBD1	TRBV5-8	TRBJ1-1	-	TGTGCCAGCAGCTTGCGGACAGGGAACACTGAAGCTTTCTTT	CASSLRTGNTEAFF
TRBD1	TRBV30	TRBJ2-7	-	TGTGCCTGGAGGACAGGGGCCACCTTCGGAGAGCAGTACTTC	CAWRTGATFGEQYF
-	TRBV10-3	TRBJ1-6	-	TGTGCCATCAGTCAGGGTGCTAATTCACCCCTCCACTTT	CAISQGANSPLHF